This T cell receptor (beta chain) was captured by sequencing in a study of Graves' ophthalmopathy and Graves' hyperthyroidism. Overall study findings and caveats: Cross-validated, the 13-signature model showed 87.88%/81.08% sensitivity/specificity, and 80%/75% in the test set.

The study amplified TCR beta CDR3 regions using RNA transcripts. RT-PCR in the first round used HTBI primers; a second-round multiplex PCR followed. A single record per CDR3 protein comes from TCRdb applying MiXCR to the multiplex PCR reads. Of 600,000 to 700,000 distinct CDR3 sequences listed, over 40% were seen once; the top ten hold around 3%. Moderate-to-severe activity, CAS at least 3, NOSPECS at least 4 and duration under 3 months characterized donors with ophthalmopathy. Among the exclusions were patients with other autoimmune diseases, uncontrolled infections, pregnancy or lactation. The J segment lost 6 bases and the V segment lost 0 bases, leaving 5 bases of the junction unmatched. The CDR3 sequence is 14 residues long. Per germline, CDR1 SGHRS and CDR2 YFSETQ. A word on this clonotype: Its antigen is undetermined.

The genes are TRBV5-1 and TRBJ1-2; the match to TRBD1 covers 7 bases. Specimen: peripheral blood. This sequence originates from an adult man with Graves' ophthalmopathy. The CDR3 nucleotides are TGCGCCAGCAGCTTGGGTGTAGGGGGCGATGGCTACACCTTC. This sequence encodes CASSLGVGGDGYTF.